A selection of T cell receptor beta chains follows, all from one sample in a study of cytomegalovirus exposure and HLA in healthy donors. Using immunoSEQ multiplex PCR, the repertoire was profiled, and TCRdb retains in-frame clones only, with some absent. This sample has about 150,000 clones; around 79% occur once, and the top ten carry 5% to 6.5%. The sequenced material came from PBMCs. Receptors were obtained from a man aged 50 or older in good health and CMV-seropositive. Both conserved end residues are part of each CDR3. D genes are given only for firm matches. For some rows the clone size is stated as once, few or many, or as a class when expanded; others skip it.

CDR3 protein: CASSVAPAGGMSTDTQYF
CDR3 DNA: TGTGCCAGCAGCGTGGCGCCAGCGGGAGGGATGAGCACAGATACGCAGTATTTT
J gene: TRBJ2-3
V gene: TRBV9
clone size: -
D gene: TRBD2

CDR3 protein: CSSSRRGGFAPRGTYEQYF
CDR3 DNA: TGTTCCAGCAGCCGCAGGGGCGGATTCGCTCCGAGGGGCACCTACGAGCAGTACTTC
J gene: TRBJ2-7
V gene: TRBV7-9
clone size: few
D gene: -

CDR3 protein: CSGVGQGAEEQYF
CDR3 DNA: TGCAGCGGGGTAGGACAGGGCGCGGAGGAGCAGTACTTC
J gene: TRBJ2-7
V gene: TRBV29-1
clone size: -
D gene: TRBD1

CDR3 protein: CASSYRQHGNTIYF
CDR3 DNA: TGTGCCAGCAGCTACCGACAGCATGGAAACACCATATATTTT
J gene: TRBJ1-3
V gene: TRBV5-8
clone size: few
D gene: -

CDR3 protein: CARSLCRAGEQYF
CDR3 DNA: TGTGCCAGAAGCTTGTGCAGGGCTGGCGAGCAGTACTTC
J gene: TRBJ2-7
V gene: TRBV5-3
clone size: -
D gene: -

CDR3 protein: CAWSDDSYGYTF
CDR3 DNA: TGTGCCTGGAGTGACGACAGCTATGGCTACACCTTC
J gene: TRBJ1-2
V gene: TRBV30
clone size: once
D gene: -

CDR3 protein: CASSLEQPGLAGEGTDTQYF
CDR3 DNA: TGTGCCAGCAGCTTGGAACAACCGGGACTAGCGGGAGAGGGTACAGATACGCAGTATTTT
J gene: TRBJ2-3
V gene: TRBV13
clone size: -
D gene: TRBD2

CDR3 protein: CASHLVKPQHF
CDR3 DNA: TGCGCCAGCCACCTAGTAAAGCCCCAGCATTTT
J gene: TRBJ1-5
V gene: TRBV10-1
clone size: -
D gene: -

CDR3 protein: CASSLVLPGGHSPLHF
CDR3 DNA: TGTGCCAGCAGCTTGGTCTTGCCCGGGGGACATTCACCCCTCCACTTT
J gene: TRBJ1-6
V gene: TRBV5-6
clone size: -
D gene: -

CDR3 protein: CASSIDTANTGELFF
CDR3 DNA: TGTGCCAGCAGCATAGACACAGCGAACACCGGGGAGCTGTTTTTT
J gene: TRBJ2-2
V gene: TRBV5-4
clone size: -
D gene: -

CDR3 protein: CASSEITDSYEQYF
CDR3 DNA: TGCGCCAGCAGCGAGATTACAGATTCCTACGAGCAGTACTTC
J gene: TRBJ2-7
V gene: TRBV5-1
clone size: -
D gene: -

CDR3 protein: CSSSPGEYGYTF
CDR3 DNA: TGTTCCAGCAGTCCCGGGGAATATGGCTACACCTTC
J gene: TRBJ1-2
V gene: TRBV7-9
clone size: once
D gene: -

CDR3 protein: CASSSARERSKNIQYF
CDR3 DNA: TGTGCCAGCAGCAGCGCGCGGGAGAGAAGCAAAAACATTCAGTACTTC
J gene: TRBJ2-4
V gene: TRBV5-6
clone size: -
D gene: TRBD2

CDR3 protein: CASSRPGARYNEQFF
CDR3 DNA: TGTGCCAGCAGCCGACCGGGAGCCCGCTACAATGAGCAGTTCTTC
J gene: TRBJ2-1
V gene: TRBV5-4
clone size: -
D gene: -

CDR3 protein: CATSRGGTGVEQYF
CDR3 DNA: TGTGCCACCAGCAGAGGCGGGACAGGGGTCGAGCAGTACTTC
J gene: TRBJ2-7
V gene: TRBV15
clone size: once
D gene: TRBD1

CDR3 protein: CASSQGEGRIETQYF
CDR3 DNA: TGTGCCAGCAGCCAGGGGGAGGGGCGGATTGAGACCCAGTACTTC
J gene: TRBJ2-5
V gene: TRBV4-2
clone size: -
D gene: TRBD2

CDR3 protein: CASSPERITYYEQYF
CDR3 DNA: TGTGCCAGCAGCCCCGAGCGGATCACGTACTACGAGCAGTACTTC
J gene: TRBJ2-7
V gene: TRBV6-6
clone size: few
D gene: -

CDR3 protein: CSSSLAAGGPSYEQYF
CDR3 DNA: TGTTCCAGCAGCTTAGCGGCGGGAGGGCCGTCCTACGAGCAGTACTTC
J gene: TRBJ2-7
V gene: TRBV7-9
clone size: -
D gene: TRBD2

CDR3 protein: CAWNRGMADTQYF
CDR3 DNA: TGTGCCTGGAACAGGGGGATGGCAGATACGCAGTATTTT
J gene: TRBJ2-3
V gene: TRBV30
clone size: -
D gene: TRBD1

CDR3 protein: CASSLRDYNSPLHF
CDR3 DNA: TGCGCCAGCAGTCTTCGAGATTATAATTCACCCCTCCACTTT
J gene: TRBJ1-6
V gene: TRBV23-1
clone size: -
D gene: -

CDR3 protein: CSVEDGDRLNGYTF
CDR3 DNA: TGCAGCGTTGAAGATGGAGACAGGTTGAATGGCTACACCTTC
J gene: TRBJ1-2
V gene: TRBV29-1
clone size: -
D gene: -

CDR3 protein: CATSSWDRATGELFF
CDR3 DNA: TGTGCCACCAGCAGTTGGGACAGGGCCACCGGGGAGCTGTTTTTT
J gene: TRBJ2-2
V gene: TRBV15
clone size: -
D gene: TRBD1

CDR3 protein: CASSYELAGYNEQFF
CDR3 DNA: TGTGCCAGCAGTTATGAACTAGCGGGTTACAATGAGCAGTTCTTC
J gene: TRBJ2-1
V gene: TRBV6-6
clone size: -
D gene: TRBD2

CDR3 protein: CASSGWTGNGQPQHF
CDR3 DNA: TGTGCCAGCAGTGGGTGGACAGGGAATGGTCAGCCCCAGCATTTT
J gene: TRBJ1-5
V gene: TRBV6-1
clone size: -
D gene: TRBD1

CDR3 protein: CSSSKLGLAGHTGELFF
CDR3 DNA: TGTTCCAGCAGCAAACTGGGGCTAGCGGGCCACACCGGGGAGCTGTTTTTT
J gene: TRBJ2-2
V gene: TRBV7-9
clone size: once
D gene: TRBD2

CDR3 protein: CASDNFREQYF
CDR3 DNA: TGTGCCAGCGACAACTTTCGAGAGCAGTACTTC
J gene: TRBJ2-7
V gene: TRBV11-2
clone size: once
D gene: -

CDR3 protein: CSVDFRGSTEAFF
CDR3 DNA: TGCAGCGTTGATTTTAGGGGGAGTACTGAAGCTTTCTTT
J gene: TRBJ1-1
V gene: TRBV29-1
clone size: -
D gene: -

CDR3 protein: CASTGGMLSSTEAFF
CDR3 DNA: TGTGCCAGCACAGGGGGGATGTTAAGTTCCACTGAAGCTTTCTTT
J gene: TRBJ1-1
V gene: TRBV7-9
clone size: -
D gene: TRBD1

CDR3 protein: CASSSWGQYRYGYTF
CDR3 DNA: TGTGCCAGCAGTTCGTGGGGACAGTATCGCTATGGCTACACCTTC
J gene: TRBJ1-2
V gene: TRBV27
clone size: -
D gene: TRBD1

CDR3 protein: CASRPDATPRVDNEQFF
CDR3 DNA: TGTGCCAGCAGACCGGACGCCACGCCGCGGGTAGACAATGAGCAGTTCTTC
J gene: TRBJ2-1
V gene: TRBV28
clone size: once
D gene: -

CDR3 protein: CASSISPTGPPNTEAFF
CDR3 DNA: TGTGCCAGCAGCATTAGTCCGACAGGACCCCCGAACACTGAAGCTTTCTTT
J gene: TRBJ1-1
V gene: TRBV5-4
clone size: -
D gene: -

CDR3 protein: CASSLGQGNGYTF
CDR3 DNA: TGTGCCAGCAGCTTAGGGCAGGGGAATGGCTACACCTTC
J gene: TRBJ1-2
V gene: TRBV7-9
clone size: -
D gene: -

CDR3 protein: CASSLVRGSGNTIYF
CDR3 DNA: TGTGCCAGCAGCTTAGTTAGGGGCTCTGGAAACACCATATATTTT
J gene: TRBJ1-3
V gene: TRBV11-2
clone size: -
D gene: -

CDR3 protein: CASSPGTGGETQYF
CDR3 DNA: TGCGCCAGCAGCCCGGGGACAGGCGGGGAGACCCAGTACTTC
J gene: TRBJ2-5
V gene: TRBV5-1
clone size: -
D gene: TRBD1

CDR3 protein: CASRGDSALYNEQFF
CDR3 DNA: TGTGCCAGCAGGGGGGACTCGGCCCTTTACAATGAGCAGTTCTTC
J gene: TRBJ2-1
V gene: TRBV27
clone size: -
D gene: -

CDR3 protein: CASNRDTEAFF
CDR3 DNA: TGTGCCAGCAACCGGGACACTGAAGCTTTCTTT
J gene: TRBJ1-1
V gene: TRBV9
clone size: -
D gene: -

CDR3 protein: CASSTPGTRLFF
CDR3 DNA: TGTGCCAGTAGTACCCCAGGGACTCGGCTGTTTTTT
J gene: TRBJ1-4
V gene: TRBV19
clone size: -
D gene: -

CDR3 protein: CASSLAPGFVNYNEQFF
CDR3 DNA: TGTGCCAGCAGCTTGGCCCCGGGGTTTGTGAACTACAATGAGCAGTTCTTC
J gene: TRBJ2-1
V gene: TRBV5-8
clone size: -
D gene: -

CDR3 protein: CASSLPRERETQYF
CDR3 DNA: TGTGCCAGCAGCCTACCCCGGGAACGAGAGACCCAGTACTTC
J gene: TRBJ2-5
V gene: TRBV7-9
clone size: -
D gene: -

CDR3 protein: CASSLLPGEQYF
CDR3 DNA: TGCGCCAGCAGCTTACTACCTGGCGAGCAGTACTTC
J gene: TRBJ2-7
V gene: TRBV5-1
clone size: -
D gene: -

CDR3 protein: CASSLGDPGNTIYF
CDR3 DNA: TGCGCCAGCAGCCTGGGCGATCCTGGAAACACCATATATTTT
J gene: TRBJ1-3
V gene: TRBV5-1
clone size: -
D gene: -

CDR3 protein: CASSQIRGPDTQYF
CDR3 DNA: TGCGCCAGCAGCCAAATCCGGGGTCCAGATACGCAGTATTTT
J gene: TRBJ2-3
V gene: TRBV4-1
clone size: -
D gene: -

CDR3 protein: CAISGSGTSGKGTQYF
CDR3 DNA: TGTGCCATCAGTGGGTCCGGGACTAGCGGGAAAGGGACGCAGTATTTT
J gene: TRBJ2-3
V gene: TRBV10-3
clone size: few
D gene: TRBD2

CDR3 protein: CASSPLAGPSYNEQFF
CDR3 DNA: TGTGCCAGCAGTCCACTAGCGGGGCCCTCCTACAATGAGCAGTTCTTC
J gene: TRBJ2-1
V gene: TRBV6-6
clone size: -
D gene: TRBD2

CDR3 protein: CASSFRNTEAFF
CDR3 DNA: TGTGCCAGCAGTTTCAGGAACACTGAAGCTTTCTTT
J gene: TRBJ1-1
V gene: TRBV6-1
clone size: -
D gene: -

CDR3 protein: CASGKDSYEQYF
CDR3 DNA: TGTGCTAGTGGAAAGGACAGTTACGAGCAGTACTTC
J gene: TRBJ2-7
V gene: TRBV12-5
clone size: -
D gene: -

CDR3 protein: CASTPPGTGGDTQYF
CDR3 DNA: TGTGCCAGCACCCCACCCGGGACAGGGGGAGATACGCAGTATTTT
J gene: TRBJ2-3
V gene: TRBV6-5
clone size: -
D gene: TRBD1